These T cell receptor beta chains were read from a single sample in a study of blood T cell repertoires in COVID-19. Profiled with immunoSEQ multiplex PCR; TCRdb holds only in-frame clones, not every one. The sample lists just under 300,000 clones; around 84% were seen once. Sequencing was performed on peripheral blood. Receptors originate from a man between 65 and 85 years old with acute or convalescent COVID-19. Both conserved end residues are part of each CDR3. Each record gives: D gene, clone size, V gene, J gene, CDR3 protein, CDR3 DNA. D genes are given only for firm matches. Not every row has a clone size; where given, it reads once, few, many or a size class.

d_gene: TRBD2
abundance: -
v_gene: TRBV7-9
j_gene: TRBJ2-5
CDR3aa: CASSFYGREETQYF
CDR3nt: TGTGCCAGCAGCTTTTATGGGAGGGAAGAGACCCAGTACTTC

d_gene: TRBD1
abundance: -
v_gene: TRBV7-3
j_gene: TRBJ1-1
CDR3aa: CASSSTGSTTEAFF
CDR3nt: TGTGCCAGCAGCTCGACAGGGAGTACGACTGAAGCTTTCTTT

d_gene: -
abundance: -
v_gene: TRBV5-4
j_gene: TRBJ2-7
CDR3aa: CASSLAGSYEQYF
CDR3nt: TGTGCCAGCAGCTTGGCCGGGTCCTACGAGCAGTACTTC

d_gene: -
abundance: once
v_gene: TRBV7-2
j_gene: TRBJ2-5
CDR3aa: CASSSSGYQETQYF
CDR3nt: TGTGCCAGCAGCTCCTCAGGATACCAAGAGACCCAGTACTTC

d_gene: TRBD1
abundance: -
v_gene: TRBV6-5
j_gene: TRBJ1-5
CDR3aa: CASSYRQGSNQPQHF
CDR3nt: TGTGCCAGCAGTTATAGACAGGGGAGCAATCAGCCCCAGCATTTT

d_gene: -
abundance: -
v_gene: TRBV5-1
j_gene: TRBJ2-1
CDR3aa: CASSLGQTYNEQFF
CDR3nt: TGCGCCAGCAGCTTGGGACAGACCTACAATGAGCAGTTCTTC

d_gene: TRBD1
abundance: -
v_gene: TRBV6-1
j_gene: TRBJ1-1
CDR3aa: CASSEAGQGQRAFF
CDR3nt: TGTGCCAGCAGTGAAGCCGGACAGGGACAAAGAGCTTTCTTT

d_gene: TRBD2
abundance: -
v_gene: TRBV29-1
j_gene: TRBJ2-7
CDR3aa: CSVGGRLAGTPSYEQYF
CDR3nt: TGCAGCGTTGGGGGCAGGCTAGCGGGGACACCCTCCTACGAGCAGTACTTC

d_gene: -
abundance: -
v_gene: TRBV5-5
j_gene: TRBJ1-6
CDR3aa: CASSQSTPRAGPLHF
CDR3nt: TGTGCCAGCAGCCAATCAACCCCCCGGGCGGGACCCCTCCACTTT

d_gene: -
abundance: -
v_gene: TRBV3-1/TRBV3-2
j_gene: TRBJ2-7
CDR3aa: CASSQDPSVNFEQYF
CDR3nt: TGTGCCAGCAGCCAAGACCCCAGCGTGAACTTCGAGCAGTACTTC

d_gene: TRBD2
abundance: -
v_gene: TRBV5-6
j_gene: TRBJ2-7
CDR3aa: CASSHTGTSSEQYF
CDR3nt: TGTGCCAGCAGCCACACCGGGACTAGCTCCGAGCAGTACTTC

d_gene: -
abundance: -
v_gene: TRBV5-5
j_gene: TRBJ1-5
CDR3aa: CASSSTGLNNQPQHF
CDR3nt: TGTGCCAGCAGCTCCACAGGGCTTAATAATCAGCCCCAGCATTTT

d_gene: TRBD2
abundance: -
v_gene: TRBV7-8
j_gene: TRBJ2-4
CDR3aa: CASSLGRGRLDIQYF
CDR3nt: TGTGCCAGCAGCTTAGGGCGGGGGAGGTTGGACATTCAGTACTTC

d_gene: TRBD2
abundance: -
v_gene: TRBV4-3
j_gene: TRBJ2-1
CDR3aa: CASSQEWGLAYNEQFF
CDR3nt: TGCGCCAGCAGCCAAGAATGGGGACTAGCCTACAATGAGCAGTTCTTC

d_gene: -
abundance: -
v_gene: TRBV5-1
j_gene: TRBJ1-1
CDR3aa: CASSFTERTEAFF
CDR3nt: TGCGCCAGCAGCTTTACAGAAAGGACTGAAGCTTTCTTT

d_gene: TRBD1
abundance: many
v_gene: TRBV3-1/TRBV3-2
j_gene: TRBJ1-5
CDR3aa: CASSPSRDRGNQPQHF
CDR3nt: TGTGCCAGCAGCCCCAGCCGGGACAGGGGCAATCAGCCCCAGCATTTT

d_gene: TRBD2
abundance: -
v_gene: TRBV7-3
j_gene: TRBJ2-7
CDR3aa: CASSLMRGVFSYEQYF
CDR3nt: TGTGCCAGCAGCTTAATGCGGGGGGTTTTCTCCTACGAGCAGTACTTC

d_gene: -
abundance: -
v_gene: TRBV3-1/TRBV3-2
j_gene: TRBJ2-5
CDR3aa: CASSQVSTGETQYF
CDR3nt: TGTGCCAGCAGCCAAGTTTCCACGGGGGAGACCCAGTACTTC

d_gene: TRBD2
abundance: once
v_gene: TRBV24-1
j_gene: TRBJ2-1
CDR3aa: CATSDDRLAGRDYNEQFF
CDR3nt: TGTGCCACCAGTGATGATCGACTAGCGGGGCGTGACTACAATGAGCAGTTCTTC

d_gene: TRBD1
abundance: -
v_gene: TRBV19
j_gene: TRBJ1-5
CDR3aa: CASSREQGLPQPQHF
CDR3nt: TGTGCCAGTAGTAGAGAACAGGGGCTCCCTCAGCCCCAGCATTTT

d_gene: TRBD1
abundance: once
v_gene: TRBV10-3
j_gene: TRBJ2-3
CDR3aa: CAISGTGKDTQYF
CDR3nt: TGTGCCATCAGTGGGACAGGGAAAGATACGCAGTATTTT

d_gene: TRBD1
abundance: -
v_gene: TRBV2
j_gene: TRBJ1-2
CDR3aa: CASDSTGTIGYTF
CDR3nt: TGTGCCAGCGACTCGACAGGGACGATTGGCTACACCTTC

d_gene: TRBD2
abundance: few
v_gene: TRBV14
j_gene: TRBJ2-5
CDR3aa: CARLGRRPGLKLQETQYF
CDR3nt: TGTGCCAGGTTGGGGAGACGGCCGGGACTAAAATTACAAGAGACCCAGTACTTC

d_gene: -
abundance: few
v_gene: TRBV28
j_gene: TRBJ2-7
CDR3aa: CASSLIWGRSGVNF
CDR3nt: TGTGCCAGCAGTTTAATTTGGGGGAGGAGTGGGGTGAACTTC

d_gene: -
abundance: -
v_gene: TRBV27
j_gene: TRBJ1-5
CDR3aa: CASSLSEPYPNQPQHF
CDR3nt: TGTGCCAGCAGTTTATCAGAGCCCTACCCAAATCAGCCCCAGCATTTT

d_gene: -
abundance: once
v_gene: TRBV3-1/TRBV3-2
j_gene: TRBJ1-1
CDR3aa: CASSLTVGTEAFF
CDR3nt: TGTGCCAGCAGCCTGACAGTGGGCACTGAAGCTTTCTTT

d_gene: TRBD1
abundance: -
v_gene: TRBV4-2
j_gene: TRBJ1-5
CDR3aa: CASSQDEGAVQPQHF
CDR3nt: TGTGCCAGCAGCCAAGATGAGGGGGCGGTCCAGCCCCAGCATTTT

d_gene: -
abundance: -
v_gene: TRBV11-2
j_gene: TRBJ2-4
CDR3aa: CASSLAVGLAKNIQYF
CDR3nt: TGTGCCAGCAGCTTAGCGGTGGGGCTAGCCAAAAACATTCAGTACTTC

d_gene: TRBD1
abundance: -
v_gene: TRBV6-2/TRBV6-3
j_gene: TRBJ2-7
CDR3aa: CASSTLLQGREQYF
CDR3nt: TGTGCCAGCAGTACGCTCTTACAGGGGCGAGAGCAGTACTTC

d_gene: -
abundance: -
v_gene: TRBV28
j_gene: TRBJ1-2
CDR3aa: CASSSPGSAFGYTF
CDR3nt: TGTGCCAGCAGTTCCCCCGGTAGTGCGTTCGGCTACACCTTC

d_gene: -
abundance: -
v_gene: TRBV7-2
j_gene: TRBJ2-1
CDR3aa: CASSFSREQFF
CDR3nt: TGTGCCAGCAGCTTTTCTAGGGAGCAGTTCTTC

d_gene: TRBD1
abundance: -
v_gene: TRBV2
j_gene: TRBJ2-2
CDR3aa: CASSQDRANTGELFF
CDR3nt: TGTGCCAGCAGTCAGGACAGGGCGAACACCGGGGAGCTGTTTTTT

d_gene: -
abundance: -
v_gene: TRBV19
j_gene: TRBJ1-5
CDR3aa: CASTMSGGSNQPQHF
CDR3nt: TGTGCCAGTACCATGTCCGGGGGGAGCAATCAGCCCCAGCATTTT

d_gene: TRBD1
abundance: -
v_gene: TRBV30
j_gene: TRBJ2-2
CDR3aa: CAWAGGGDGELFF
CDR3nt: TGTGCCTGGGCAGGGGGTGGGGACGGGGAGCTGTTTTTT

d_gene: TRBD2
abundance: once
v_gene: TRBV23-1
j_gene: TRBJ2-1
CDR3aa: CASSQPGLAPVEQFF
CDR3nt: TGCGCCAGCAGTCAACCTGGACTAGCGCCGGTTGAGCAGTTCTTC

d_gene: -
abundance: -
v_gene: TRBV24-1
j_gene: TRBJ2-1
CDR3aa: CATSRGAFSYNEQFF
CDR3nt: TGTGCCACCAGTCGGGGGGCCTTTTCCTACAATGAGCAGTTCTTC

d_gene: TRBD1
abundance: -
v_gene: TRBV18
j_gene: TRBJ1-1
CDR3aa: CASSPPGQGNTEAFF
CDR3nt: TGTGCCAGCTCACCACCGGGACAGGGAAACACTGAAGCTTTCTTT

d_gene: -
abundance: -
v_gene: TRBV7-9
j_gene: TRBJ1-1
CDR3aa: CASSPGQLNEAFF
CDR3nt: TGTGCCAGCAGCCCTGGACAGTTAAATGAAGCTTTCTTT

d_gene: TRBD1
abundance: -
v_gene: TRBV7-2
j_gene: TRBJ1-6
CDR3aa: CASSLEGQGAHSPLHF
CDR3nt: TGTGCCAGCAGCTTAGAGGGACAGGGGGCCCATTCACCCCTCCACTTT

d_gene: -
abundance: once
v_gene: TRBV6-9
j_gene: TRBJ1-2
CDR3aa: CARLRGVFNYGYTF
CDR3nt: TGTGCCAGGCTCCGGGGGGTTTTTAACTATGGCTACACCTTC

d_gene: TRBD1
abundance: -
v_gene: TRBV6-1
j_gene: TRBJ2-5
CDR3aa: CASSELAGTALETQYF
CDR3nt: TGTGCCAGCAGTGAACTCGCCGGGACAGCCCTAGAGACCCAGTACTTC

d_gene: -
abundance: -
v_gene: TRBV29-1
j_gene: TRBJ1-2
CDR3aa: CSVGASVYYGYTF
CDR3nt: TGCAGCGTTGGGGCTTCGGTATACTATGGCTACACCTTC

d_gene: -
abundance: once
v_gene: TRBV5-5
j_gene: TRBJ1-2
CDR3aa: CASSPLRGYDYGYTF
CDR3nt: TGTGCCAGCAGCCCACTTCGGGGGTATGACTATGGCTACACCTTC

d_gene: -
abundance: -
v_gene: TRBV15
j_gene: TRBJ2-7
CDR3aa: CATSRDRGFEQYF
CDR3nt: TGTGCCACCAGCAGAGATCGGGGATTCGAGCAGTACTTC

d_gene: -
abundance: -
v_gene: TRBV3-1/TRBV3-2
j_gene: TRBJ1-2
CDR3aa: CASSRPGHGRGYTF
CDR3nt: TGTGCCAGCAGCCGGCCGGGACACGGTAGAGGCTACACCTTC

d_gene: -
abundance: -
v_gene: TRBV5-4
j_gene: TRBJ1-6
CDR3aa: CASSRPGNYNSPLHF
CDR3nt: TGTGCCAGCAGTCGACCAGGGAACTATAATTCACCCCTCCACTTT

d_gene: -
abundance: -
v_gene: TRBV15
j_gene: TRBJ1-5
CDR3aa: CATSTGEGSRNQPQHF
CDR3nt: TGTGCCACCAGCACAGGGGAAGGGAGTCGCAATCAGCCCCAGCATTTT

d_gene: -
abundance: -
v_gene: TRBV18
j_gene: TRBJ2-5
CDR3aa: CASSPRQETQYF
CDR3nt: TGTGCCAGCTCACCTCGGCAAGAGACCCAGTACTTC